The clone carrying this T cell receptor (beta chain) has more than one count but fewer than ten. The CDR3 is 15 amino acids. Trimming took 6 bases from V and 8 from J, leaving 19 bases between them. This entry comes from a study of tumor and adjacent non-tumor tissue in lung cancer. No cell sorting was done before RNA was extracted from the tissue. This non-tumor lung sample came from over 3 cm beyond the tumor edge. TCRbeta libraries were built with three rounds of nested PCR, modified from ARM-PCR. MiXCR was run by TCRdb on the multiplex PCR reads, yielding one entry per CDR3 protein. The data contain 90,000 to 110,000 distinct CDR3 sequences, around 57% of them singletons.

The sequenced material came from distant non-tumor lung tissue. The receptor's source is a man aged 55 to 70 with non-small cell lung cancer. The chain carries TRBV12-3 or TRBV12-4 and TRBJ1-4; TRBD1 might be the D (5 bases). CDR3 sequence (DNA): TGTGCCAGCAGCCCGGGGGGGGTGGCTGGGGAAAAACTGTTTTTT. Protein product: CASSPGGVAGEKLFF.